The 21 T cell receptor beta chains given below trace back to one sample, sequenced in a study of shared clonotypes between healthy human individuals. Assay: immunoSEQ multiplex PCR; the TCRdb copy retains only in-frame clones and omits some. The table includes hundreds of thousands of clones, around two thirds detected once. Sequencing input: memory CD4+ T cells sorted from blood. Regarding subset: CD45RA-negative fraction. The receptors here all came from a woman in her twenties or thirties in good health.

The chain recombines TRBV7-2 with TRBJ2-7, with a tentative D call TRBD1 (5 bases). CDR3 length equals 15 residues. Between the trimmed V and J ends, which lost 1 base and 3 bases, there was a span of 13 bases. Germline-derived CDR1 and CDR2 are SGHTA and FQGNSA. CDR3 sequence: CASSLVGQGSYEQYF. DNA of the CDR3: TGTGCCAGCAGCTTAGTCGGCCAGGGAAGCTACGAGCAGTACTTC.

The chain carries TRBV27 and TRBJ2-3; TRBD1 aligns across 9 bases. Unmatched junction bases numbered 13, after V lost 4 bases and J lost 8 bases. Germline CDR1 and CDR2: MNHEY and SMNVEV (reference sequence). The CDR3 spans 16 residues. This CDR3 reads CASSSWGQGGPATQYF. The CDR3 DNA follows: TGTGCCAGCAGTTCCTGGGGACAGGGAGGTCCAGCTACGCAGTATTTT.

V gene TRBV7-9 combines with J gene TRBJ1-1; D is ambiguous. V dropped 2 bases and J dropped 1 base, with 5 bases sitting between them. The CDR3 has 13 residues. Germline CDR1 is SEHNR and CDR2 is FQNEAQ (reference sequence). The CDR3 loop reads CASSLSRNTEAFF. CDR3 bases: TGTGCCAGCAGCTTATCGAGGAACACTGAAGCTTTCTTT. The full variable domain, in which reference TRBV7-9 and TRBJ1-1 provide the parts outside the CDR3, is DTGVSQNPRHKITKRGQNVTFRCDPISEHNRLYWYRQTLGQGPEFLTYFQNEAQLEKSRLLSDRFSAERPKGSFSTLEIQRTEQGDSAMYLCASSLSRNTEAFFGQGTRLTVV.

J is TRBJ2-5 and V is TRBV5-1, with D possibly matching TRBD2 (6 bases). Looked up from germline, CDR1 is SGHRS and CDR2 is YFSETQ. V was shortened by 3 bases and J by 5 bases, with 14 bases between the two germline ends. This CDR3 has 14 residues. CDR3 sequence reads: CASSYRDSRETQYF. DNA of the CDR3: TGCGCCAGCAGCTACCGGGACTCCCGGGAGACCCAGTACTTC.

The chain is built from TRBV20-1 and TRBJ2-5; D is perhaps TRBD2 (5 bases). The better agreement between TRBJ2-7 and the DNA end casts doubt on the J call. The CDR3 length is 11 residues. Germline CDR1 DFQATT, CDR2 SNEGSKA (reference sequence). The CDR3 DNA is TGCAGTGCCGCCGAGGGTTACGAGCAGTACTTC. Its protein product is CSAAEGYEQYF.

V gene TRBV2 combines with J gene TRBJ2-1; D may be TRBD1 or TRBD2 (5 bases each). Germline V gives CDR1 SNHLY, CDR2 FYNNEI. V was clipped by 4 bases and J by 3 bases, with 7 bases between them. This CDR3 has 13 residues. The CDR3 region has the DNA TGTGCCAGCAGTGGGGACCGCTACAATGAGCAGTTCTTC. Encoded protein: CASSGDRYNEQFF. The full variable domain, rest sourced from reference TRBV2 and TRBJ2-1, is EPEVTQTPSHQVTQMGQEVILRCVPISNHLYFYWYRQILGQKVEFLVSFYNNEISEKSEIFDDQFSVERPDGSNFTLKIRSTKLEDSAMYFCASSGDRYNEQFFGPGTRLTVL.

The chain is built from TRBV4-1 and TRBJ2-3; 8 bases fit TRBD1. The CDR3 spans 16 residues. V was pared by 11 bases and J by 0 bases, with 13 bases of the junction left unmatched. The germline V gene has CDR1 MGHRA and CDR2 YSYEKL. CDR3 sequence (DNA): TGCGCCTCCCAGGGGGCTAGCCGGTTGAGCACAGATACGCAGTATTTT. This encodes CASQGASRLSTDTQYF.

The chain links TRBV28 to TRBJ1-2; 9 nucleotides match TRBD1. The J segment lost 7 bases and the V segment lost 6 bases, leaving 12 bases of the junction unmatched. The CDR3 covers 15 residues. Germline loops: CDR1 MDHEN, CDR2 SYDVKM. DNA of the CDR3: TGTGCCAGCAGCTTCCACGGGACAGGGAAAATTGGCTACACCTTC. Translated: CASSFHGTGKIGYTF.

The chain uses TRBV18 and TRBJ1-3; possible D gene TRBD1, 5 bases. Looked up from germline, CDR1 is KGHSH and CDR2 is LQKENI. V was shortened by 2 bases and J by 1 base, with 15 bases between the two germline ends. The CDR3 runs 17 residues. CDR3 in amino acids: CASSPSGQGGSGNTIYF. The CDR3 DNA reads as TGTGCCAGCTCACCATCTGGCCAGGGAGGATCTGGAAACACCATATATTTT.

V is TRBV7-4 and J is TRBJ1-4, with 8 bases fitting TRBD1. Unmatched junction bases numbered 4, after V lost 1 base and J lost 6 bases. The CDR3 consists of 15 residues. Germline CDR1 is SGHVT and CDR2 is SQSDAQ. The CDR3: CASSLGSGGHEKLFF. As DNA, the CDR3 is TGTGCCAGCAGCTTAGGGTCAGGGGGCCATGAAAAACTGTTTTTT.

V and J are TRBV6-1 and TRBJ1-4; D perhaps matches TRBD1 (5 bases). This CDR3 contains 14 residues. From germline, CDR1 is MNHNS and CDR2 SASEGT. V gave up 0 bases and J gave up 10 bases, with 12 bases separating them. The CDR3 DNA reads as TGTGCCAGCAGTGAAGCGCGGGGGGTTGGAAAACTGTTTTTT. Protein product: CASSEARGVGKLFF.

This rearrangement joins TRBV5-1 to TRBJ2-2, with 7 bases aligning to TRBD1. The CDR3 length is 17 residues. J was trimmed by 2 bases and V by 3 bases; bases with no gene match: 10. The germline gives CDR1 SGHRS, CDR2 YFSETQ. CDR3 protein: CASSSMFGTDNTGELFF. The CDR3 nucleotides read TGCGCCAGCAGCTCAATGTTTGGGACAGATAACACCGGGGAGCTGTTTTTT.

The rearrangement uses TRBV5-1 and TRBJ2-1; TRBD2 aligns across 8 bases. CDR1 and CDR2 (germline): SGHRS, YFSETQ. The CDR3 runs 16 residues. V lost 0 bases to trimming and J lost 9 bases; unmatched junction nucleotides: 11. The CDR3 DNA reads TGCGCCAGCAGCTTGGCAGCAGCGGGAGAGGTGAGTGAGCAGTTCTTC. It is translated as CASSLAAAGEVSEQFF.

The chain links TRBV19 to TRBJ1-2; perhaps TRBD1 as D (6 bases). V lost 4 bases and J 0 bases, leaving 18 bases between the germline ends. The CDR3 has 17 residues. Germline-derived CDR1 and CDR2 are LNHDA and SQIVND (reference sequence). Here the CDR3 DNA reads TGTGCCAGTAGTACGTTCCGGGGGGCTACCACTAACTATGGCTACACCTTC. This sequence encodes CASSTFRGATTNYGYTF.

V and J are TRBV5-4 and TRBJ1-2; D gene uncertain. This CDR3 contains 15 residues. From germline, CDR1 is SGHNT and CDR2 YYREEE (reference sequence). V was shortened by 0 bases and J by 0 bases, with 9 bases between the two germline ends. The CDR3 reads CASSLDAGANYGYTF. In DNA form, the CDR3 reads TGTGCCAGCAGCTTGGATGCAGGAGCTAACTATGGCTACACCTTC.

The chain couples TRBV6-1 to TRBJ2-2; D is unclear. This CDR3 contains 14 residues. V shed 5 bases and J shed 1 base, with 8 bases lying between them. CDR1 and CDR2 (germline): MNHNS, SASEGT. The CDR3 protein is CASSSRWNTGELFF. The CDR3 region has the DNA TGTGCCAGCAGTTCCCGATGGAACACCGGGGAGCTGTTTTTT.

The chain recombines TRBV6-1 with TRBJ2-7; 13 nucleotides align to TRBD2. Trimming cost V 5 bases and J 9 bases; bases outside gene matches: 10. The CDR3 is 15 amino acids. CDR1 is MNHNS, CDR2 SASEGT, per germline. CDR3 residues: CASSPDTTSGRVQYF. The CDR3 nucleotides read TGTGCCAGCAGTCCTGATACTACTAGCGGGAGGGTGCAGTACTTC.

V is TRBV11-2 and J is TRBJ2-5; D gene ambiguous. Trimming left V 5 bases short and J 1 base short, with 11 bases between. The CDR3 loop spans 14 amino acids. CDR1 is SGHAT and CDR2 is FQNNGV in the germline V gene. CDR3 region: CASSLRAIQETQYF. CDR3 nucleotide sequence: TGTGCCAGCAGCCTTAGGGCTATCCAAGAGACCCAGTACTTC.

This clone was observed a few times. The V and J genes are TRBV5-6 and TRBJ2-5; 10 bases are shared with TRBD2. The J call is doubtful: the DNA matches TRBJ2-7 better. Germline V CDR1 and CDR2: SGHDT, YYEEEE. The CDR3 has 16 residues. The CDR3 coding sequence is TGTGCCAGCAGCTACGGACTAGCGGATAACTCCTACGAGCAGTACTTC. It encodes CASSYGLADNSYEQYF.

The chain links TRBV7-2 to TRBJ2-1, with 13 bases that match TRBD2. Germline trimming cut 5 bases from V and 7 bases from J; bases unmatched to any gene: 17. Per germline, CDR1 SGHTA and CDR2 FQGNSA. The CDR3 extends over 19 amino acids. CDR3 coding DNA: TGTGCCAGCAGCACACGAAATCCCGGGACTAGCGGGAATCGGAATGAGCAGTTCTTC. It encodes CASSTRNPGTSGNRNEQFF. Variable domain in full (rest from reference TRBV7-2 and TRBJ2-1): GAGVSQSPSNKVTEKGKDVELRCDPISGHTALYWYRQSLGQGLEFLIYFQGNSAPDKSGLPSDRFSAERTGGSVSTLTIQRTQQEDSAVYLCASSTRNPGTSGNRNEQFFGPGTRLTVL.

This chain joins TRBV6-6 and TRBJ2-7; D remains ambiguous. Trimming took off 5 bases at V and 0 bases at J, with 11 bases between the two ends. CDR1 and CDR2 from the germline V gene are MNHNY and SVGAGI (reference sequence). There are 14 residues in the CDR3. This CDR3 is CASSPTPSSYEQYF. DNA of the CDR3: TGTGCCAGCAGTCCTACCCCGAGCTCCTACGAGCAGTACTTC.